This TCR beta chain was recovered during a study of shared clonotypes between healthy human individuals. Study-level findings and limits: The study found lower generation probabilities in non-shared clonotypes than in those shared by all four donors.

With respect to this clone: Its specificity is unknown.

This CDR3 is built from 14 residues. Trimming stripped 0 bases from V and 5 bases from J, with 8 bases between. Germline CDR1 MNHEY, CDR2 SMNVEV (reference sequence). An approximately 200 ng quantity of DNA, approximately 29,000 T cell genomes, went into the sorted-subset replicate PCRs. TCRdb's table, derived via immunoSEQ multiplex PCR, lists solely in-frame clones and lacks some. The profile shows some 690,000 clones, 90% of them singletons. The sequenced sample consisted of memory CD8+ T cells from PBMCs. Indicated subset: CD45RO+ cells pooled with CCR7-negative TemRA cells. This chain connects TRBV27 to TRBJ2-1; D possibly corresponds to TRBD1 (5 bases). This receptor was taken from a man between 18 and 29 years old in good health. Some clones in this sample may be carry-over from other donors' samples. The CDR3 loop is CASSLSRVNNEQFF. CDR3 coding DNA: TGTGCCAGCAGTTTATCCAGGGTAAACAATGAGCAGTTCTTC.